What follows is one TCR beta chain and its context. No antigen is known for it. Nothing much larger sits one base from this clone, and base qualities are not available. The data stem from a study of T cell responses to AZD1222 COVID-19 vaccine (dated by TCRdb to the early 2020s). The study in broad terms: A total of roughly 240 trial participants underwent TCR sequencing, of whom about 200 received two doses of AZD1222 and around 26 received two doses of the MenACWY control vaccine. Trial participants were enrolled by age into 18-55, 56-69 and 70-plus year subgroups, with approximately 160, 26 and 62 TCR-sequenced participants respectively. Broad study findings and their caveats: Conclusions about previously exposed vaccinees were limited because only a handful of AZD1222 recipients were SARS-CoV-2 seropositive at baseline. The 56-69-year group was small, and its depth increase did not reach significance, likely because of low power. CD4 TCRs associated with the vaccine covered the entire spike protein, and the dominant responses were in regions 160-218 and 743-854. Participants were mostly white British and included more females than males, and it was suggested by the authors that clonal diversity may have been underestimated. After two AZD1222 doses, spike-specific TCR breadth and depth were significantly higher than at day 0 and than in MenACWY recipients. No day 14 peak-response samples were available, so repertoires were characterized only after the peak T cell response. Epitopes outside the regions mutated in the B.1.351 and B.1.1.7 variants were reportedly recognized by nearly half of the unique spike-specific TCRs.

The sample's time point label, in plain terms: about 28 days (+/-7) after the second vaccine dose. AZD1222 recipients with second doses at about 4 weeks or about 12 weeks were pooled, because spike-specific TCR depth and breadth did not differ between schedules. Samples from vaccinated people were obtained from the UK trials COV001 and COV002, which included a single-blind randomized controlled phase 2/3 trial of AZD1222 (ChAdOx1 nCoV-19) in healthy adults. For TCRbeta chain sequencing, PBMC samples were collected from trial participants at day 0 and at day 28 after the second dose. The CDR3 regions of human TCRbeta chains were analyzed by immunosequencing. In the original analysis: Repertoire TCRs were checked for matches against a reference library of SARS-CoV-2-specific TCRs that had been generated using the MIRA antigen-specificity platform. Breadth was defined as the fraction of unique TCRs that were SARS-CoV-2-associated, and depth was defined as the fraction of total T cells that were SARS-CoV-2-associated. Using the MIRA data, each spike-specific TCR was assigned both to the spike region to which the TCR was reactive and to a CD4 or CD8 class. Log10-transformed breadth and depth values were compared by one-way ANOVA with Sidak's multiple comparisons tests. TCRdb stores this immuneACCESS table with in-frame sequences only. Part of the clones is absent; in the studies checked, under half of the shortfall reflects unresolved V genes, and no reason is known for the rest. V and J calls and clone size come straight from that table; D and trimming were deduced from the DNA. The sample table shows fewer than 120,000 clones, and about 95% are seen once. The ten largest account for roughly 3.1% of the sample.

The V and J ends are trimmed by 4 bases and 4 bases, leaving 13 bases between them. Via the germline V gene (reference sequence), CDR1 is MNHEY and CDR2 SMNVEV. From cysteine to phenylalanine, the CDR3 is 14 amino acids long. Only the CDR3 portion is preserved as DNA: 42 bases, with reading frame beginning at the first base. The chain employs TRBV27 and TRBJ1-2, with the D gene too uncertain to name. This TCR was recovered from an adult who received the AZD1222 COVID-19 vaccine. The starting material was peripheral blood, obtained 28 days after the second AZD1222 dose. The DNA reads as follows: TGTGCCAGCAGTTCGGACCCCGTGAGCTATGGCTACACCTTC. It specifies CASSSDPVSYGYTF.